This T cell receptor beta chain appears in the sequencing data of a study of blood T cell repertoires in COVID-19. CDR1 and CDR2 from the germline V gene are MDHEN and SYDVKM. The CDR3 extends over 16 amino acids. The V gene lost 3 bases and the J gene lost 2 bases, with 15 bases spanning the gap. TCRdb keeps only in-frame clones here, not all; method: immunoSEQ multiplex PCR. The sample lists hundreds of thousands of clones, around nine tenths occurring once. This TCR was recovered from a woman aged 40 to 55 who had recovered from COVID-19. The rearrangement uses TRBV28 and TRBJ2-3; D perhaps matches TRBD2 (5 bases). Material: PBMCs or T cells enriched from blood (not recorded which). CDR3 DNA sequence: TGTGCCAGCAGTTTGATGGCGACTAAGCTCACAGATACGCAGTATTTT. Translation gives CASSLMATKLTDTQYF. Supplemented by reference TRBV28 and TRBJ2-3, the full variable domain reads DVKVTQSSRYLVKRTGEKVFLECVQDMDHENMFWYRQDPGLGLRLIYFSYDVKMKEKGDIPEGYSVSREKKERFSLILESASTNQTSMYLCASSLMATKLTDTQYFGPGTRLTVL.